This TCR beta chain was captured by sequencing in a study of T-cell memory formation after mild COVID-19. The V and J ends lost 0 bases and 2 bases respectively, with 6 bases between them. CDR3 length: 14 residues. Germline V gene sequence: CDR1 LGHNA, CDR2 YSLEER. Each CDR3 protein is one row after TCRdb ran MiXCR on the 5' RACE reads. The table has some 320,000 distinct CDR3 sequences, 13% to 15% seen once. This clonotype was seen many times. V usage is TRBV4-3 and J usage is TRBJ2-3; D is uncertain. This receptor was obtained from a man younger than 30 who had mild COVID-19 (a few samples of this study predate the infection). Cell type and time point are not known. The specimen sequenced was PBMCs or a T cell subset sorted from them (not recorded which). This chain's CDR3 is CASSQEVTTDTQYF. In DNA, the CDR3 is TGCGCCAGCAGCCAAGAAGTCACCACAGATACGCAGTATTTT.